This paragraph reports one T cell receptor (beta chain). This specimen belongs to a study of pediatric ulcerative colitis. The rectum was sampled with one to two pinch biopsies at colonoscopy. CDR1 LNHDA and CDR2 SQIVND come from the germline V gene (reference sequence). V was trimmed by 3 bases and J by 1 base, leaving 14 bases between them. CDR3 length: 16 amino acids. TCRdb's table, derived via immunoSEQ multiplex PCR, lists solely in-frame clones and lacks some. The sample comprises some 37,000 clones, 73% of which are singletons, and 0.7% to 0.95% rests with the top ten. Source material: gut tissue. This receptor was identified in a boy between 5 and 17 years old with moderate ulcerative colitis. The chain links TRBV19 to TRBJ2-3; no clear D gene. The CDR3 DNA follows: TGTGCCAGTAGTATGTGGCAAGGGATGGGCACAGATACGCAGTATTTT. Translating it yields CASSMWQGMGTDTQYF.